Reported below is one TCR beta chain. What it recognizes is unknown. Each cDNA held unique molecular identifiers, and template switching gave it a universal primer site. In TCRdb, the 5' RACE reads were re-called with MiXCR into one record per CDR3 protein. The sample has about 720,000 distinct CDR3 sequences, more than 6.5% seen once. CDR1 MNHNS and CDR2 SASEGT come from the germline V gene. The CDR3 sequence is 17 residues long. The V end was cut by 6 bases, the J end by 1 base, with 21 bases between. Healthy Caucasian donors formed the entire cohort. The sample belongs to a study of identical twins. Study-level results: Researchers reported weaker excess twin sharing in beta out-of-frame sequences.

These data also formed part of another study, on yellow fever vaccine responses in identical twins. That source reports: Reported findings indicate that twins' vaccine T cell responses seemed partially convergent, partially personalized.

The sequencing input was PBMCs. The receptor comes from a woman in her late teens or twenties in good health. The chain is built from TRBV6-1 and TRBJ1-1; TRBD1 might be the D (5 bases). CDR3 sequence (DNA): TGTGCCAGCAGCCTATCCGCAGGGCTGGGTGCGAACACTGAAGCTTTCTTT. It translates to CASSLSAGLGANTEAFF.